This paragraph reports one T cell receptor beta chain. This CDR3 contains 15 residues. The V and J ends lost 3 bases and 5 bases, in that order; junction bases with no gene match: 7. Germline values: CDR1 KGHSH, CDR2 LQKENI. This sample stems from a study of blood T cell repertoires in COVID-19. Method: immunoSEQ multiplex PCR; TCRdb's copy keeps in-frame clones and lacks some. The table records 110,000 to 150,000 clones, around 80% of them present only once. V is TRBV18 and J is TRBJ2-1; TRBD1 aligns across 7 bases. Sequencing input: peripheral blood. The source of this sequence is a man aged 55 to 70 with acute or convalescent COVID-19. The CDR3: CASSPTRTGHNEQFF. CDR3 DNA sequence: TGTGCCAGCTCACCCACTCGGACAGGCCACAATGAGCAGTTCTTC.